This note documents a single T cell receptor beta chain sequence. The antigen is undetermined. This entry belongs to a study of cytomegalovirus exposure and HLA in healthy donors. Whole-study context: As released early, the data held about 85 million unique TCRs from HLA-typed donors. Study observations and caveats: In vitro checks showed that a few CMV-associated chains really do target CMV antigens. Later analysis suggested links between common viral pathogens and several top significant clusters.

The CDR3 is made up of 14 amino acids. CDR1 and CDR2 (germline): SNHLY, FYNNEI. V lost 7 bases and J lost 3; bases outside the gene matches: 7. This PCR relied on a set of 60 Vbeta primers and 13 Jbeta primers. Generated by immunoSEQ multiplex PCR, the TCRdb table keeps only in-frame clones and is missing some. This sample has about 160,000 clones; around 80% occur once, and the top ten carry around 1%. Sequencing used PBMCs. The TCR sequence derives from a woman in her thirties or forties in good health and CMV-seronegative. The chain carries TRBV2 and TRBJ2-7; TRBD2 agrees at 9 bases. The CDR3 bases are TGTGCCAGCAATCTAGCGGGATTTCGCTACGAGCAGTACTTC. Protein product: CASNLAGFRYEQYF.